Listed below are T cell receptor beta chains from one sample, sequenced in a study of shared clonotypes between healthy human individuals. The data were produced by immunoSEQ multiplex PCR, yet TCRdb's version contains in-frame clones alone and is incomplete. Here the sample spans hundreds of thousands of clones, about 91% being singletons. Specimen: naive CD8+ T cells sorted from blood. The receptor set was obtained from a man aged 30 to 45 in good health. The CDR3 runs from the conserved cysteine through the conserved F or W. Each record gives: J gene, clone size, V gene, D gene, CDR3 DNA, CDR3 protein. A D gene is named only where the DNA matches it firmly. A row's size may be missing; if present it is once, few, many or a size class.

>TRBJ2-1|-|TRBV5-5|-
TGTGCCAGCAGCACAGGGACTACGAGCTACAATGAGCAGTTCTTC
CASSTGTTSYNEQFF
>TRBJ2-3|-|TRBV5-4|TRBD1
TGTGCCAGCAGAGGGACAGGGTGGACAGATACGCAGTATTTT
CASRGTGWTDTQYF
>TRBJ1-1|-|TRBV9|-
TGTGCCAGCAGCGTAGGAGGGCCGGGTACTGAAGCTTTCTTT
CASSVGGPGTEAFF
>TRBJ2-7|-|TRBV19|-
TGTGCCAGTAGTACCACCCTGGGATACGAGCAGTACTTC
CASSTTLGYEQYF
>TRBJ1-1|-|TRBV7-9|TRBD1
TGTGCCAGCAGCCCAGACAGGGGAAATGATGAAGCTTTCTTT
CASSPDRGNDEAFF
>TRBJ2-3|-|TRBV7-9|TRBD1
TGTGCCAGCAGCTTCCTAACAGGGGATTTCACAGATACGCAGTATTTT
CASSFLTGDFTDTQYF
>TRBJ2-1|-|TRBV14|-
TGTGCCAGCAGCCAAGGTTCTGCGGGGAGTTGGAATGAGCAGTTCTTC
CASSQGSAGSWNEQFF
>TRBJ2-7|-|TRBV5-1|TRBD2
TGCGCCAGCAGCTTGGAGGCTAGCGGGTCCTCCTACGAGCAGTACTTC
CASSLEASGSSYEQYF
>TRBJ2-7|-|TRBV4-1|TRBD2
TGCGCCAGCAGCCAGGGTAGCGGGAGAACCTACGAGCAGTACTTC
CASSQGSGRTYEQYF
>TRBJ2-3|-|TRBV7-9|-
TGTGCCAGCAACCAGGACTCTAGCACAGATACGCAGTATTTT
CASNQDSSTDTQYF
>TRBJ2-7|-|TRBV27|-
TGTGCCAGCAGAGAAGGGGTTCTGTCCTACGAGCAGTACTTC
CASREGVLSYEQYF
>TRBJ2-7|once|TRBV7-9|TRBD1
TGTGCCAGCAGCTTATATCTGGGACAGAACTCCTACGAGCAGTACTTC
CASSLYLGQNSYEQYF
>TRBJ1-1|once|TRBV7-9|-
TGTGCCAGCAGCTTAGCGGACCCAGACCCGAACACTGAAGCTTTCTTT
CASSLADPDPNTEAFF
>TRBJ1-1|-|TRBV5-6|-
TGTGCCAGCAGCTTGGCGGGGGAGGGAGCTTTCTTT
CASSLAGEGAFF
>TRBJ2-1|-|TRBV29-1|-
TGCAGCGTTGGGTTGAGGGGGGAATTTCGGAGTGAGCAGTTCTTC
CSVGLRGEFRSEQFF
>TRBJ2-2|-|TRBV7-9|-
TGTGCCAGCAGCCCAGGGCGGCAGGCTCTTACCGGGGAGCTGTTTTTT
CASSPGRQALTGELFF
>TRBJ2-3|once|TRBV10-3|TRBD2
TGTGCCATCCAAGTGGGGACTAGCGGGAGGGCGACAGATACGCAGTATTTT
CAIQVGTSGRATDTQYF
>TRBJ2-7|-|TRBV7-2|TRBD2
TGTGCCAGCAGCTTAGTTGCTAGCGGGAGGGCCGGTCCCGAGCAGTACTTC
CASSLVASGRAGPEQYF
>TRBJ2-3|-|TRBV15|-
TGTGCCACCAGCAGAGATAATGGGAGACCACCGTCGGATACGCAGTATTTT
CATSRDNGRPPSDTQYF
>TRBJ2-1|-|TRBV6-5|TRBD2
TGTGCCAGCAGTTCACTAATGACTAGCGGGATTGAGCAGTTCTTC
CASSSLMTSGIEQFF
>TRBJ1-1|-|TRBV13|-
TGTGCCAGCAGCCTCGAAAACAGGGACACTGAAGCTTTCTTT
CASSLENRDTEAFF
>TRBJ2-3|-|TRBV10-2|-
TGCGCCAGCAGTGACAGGGGTGCCACAGATACGCAGTATTTT
CASSDRGATDTQYF
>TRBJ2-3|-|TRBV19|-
TGTGCCAGTAGTATACCCCCTCGGATAACCACCACAGATACGCAGTATTTT
CASSIPPRITTTDTQYF
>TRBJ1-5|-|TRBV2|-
TGTGCCAGCAGTGAAGTAATACTTAGCAATCAGCCCCAGCATTTT
CASSEVILSNQPQHF
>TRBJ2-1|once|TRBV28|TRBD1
TGTGCCAGCAGTCCTGGGACAGGGTTTAATGAGCAGTTCTTC
CASSPGTGFNEQFF
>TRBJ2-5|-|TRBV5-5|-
TGTGCCAGCAGCTCCCAGGGGATTGAGACCCAGTACTTC
CASSSQGIETQYF
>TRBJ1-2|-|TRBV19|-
TGTGCCAGTAGTATAGGAGGGGTCTACTATGGCTACACCTTC
CASSIGGVYYGYTF
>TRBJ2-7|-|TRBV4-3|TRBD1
TGCGCCAGCAGCCAAGATCTCGTGAAGGGGGCCGCCTACGAGCAGTACTTC
CASSQDLVKGAAYEQYF
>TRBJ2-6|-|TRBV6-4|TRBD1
TGTGCCAGCGAGGGACAGGGCTGGTCTGGGGCCAACGTCCTGACTTTC
CASEGQGWSGANVLTF
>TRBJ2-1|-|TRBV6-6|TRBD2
TGTGCCAGCAGTTACCTGGGGACTAGCAATGAGCAGTTCTTC
CASSYLGTSNEQFF
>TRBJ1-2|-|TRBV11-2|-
TGTGCCAGCAGCTTACTGGGGGACGCCGGTACTGGCGGCTACACCTTC
CASSLLGDAGTGGYTF
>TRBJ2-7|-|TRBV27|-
TGTGCCAGCAAGGCGGGAATCTCCTACGAGCAGTACTTC
CASKAGISYEQYF
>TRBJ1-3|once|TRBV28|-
TGTGCCAGCAGGGTTCCTTCCGACTCTGGAAACACCATATATTTT
CASRVPSDSGNTIYF
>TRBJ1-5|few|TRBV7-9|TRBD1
TGTGCCAGCAGCCCGACAGGGAAGCCCCAGCATTTT
CASSPTGKPQHF
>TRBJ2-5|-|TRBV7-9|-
TGTGCCAGCAGCTTATTACAGGGTCCAAAAGAGACCCAGTACTTC
CASSLLQGPKETQYF
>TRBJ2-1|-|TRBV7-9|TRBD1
TGTGCCAGCAGTTCTCCTGGACAGGGAATCATTGGCTCCTACAATGAGCAGTTCTTC
CASSSPGQGIIGSYNEQFF
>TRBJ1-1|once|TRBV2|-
TGTGCCAGCAGTGATGTAGGGGGACCTGAAGCTTTCTTT
CASSDVGGPEAFF
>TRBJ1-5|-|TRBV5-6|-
TGTGCCAGCAGCTTCATGGACAGCAGGAATCAGCCCCAGCATTTT
CASSFMDSRNQPQHF
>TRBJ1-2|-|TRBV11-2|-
TGTGCCACCGCAGCTGGGACGGGGGTCCCCTACTATGGCTACACCTTC
CATAAGTGVPYYGYTF
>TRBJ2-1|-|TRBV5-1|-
TGCGCCAGCAGCTTGACGGGGACTAATGAGCAGTTCTTC
CASSLTGTNEQFF
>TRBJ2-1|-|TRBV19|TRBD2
TGTGCCAGTAGTCACCTAGCGGGAGCTTTGTACAATGAGCAGTTCTTC
CASSHLAGALYNEQFF
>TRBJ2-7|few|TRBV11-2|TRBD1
TGTGCCAGCAGCTCGACAGGGGGCTACGAGCAGTACTTC
CASSSTGGYEQYF
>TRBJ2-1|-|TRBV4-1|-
TGCGCCAGCAGCCAAGCCGGGGGCTCCTACAATGAGCAGTTCTTC
CASSQAGGSYNEQFF
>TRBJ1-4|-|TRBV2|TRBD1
TGTGCCAGCAGGGACAGGGATGTGGTACGAGTAAAACTGTTTTTT
CASRDRDVVRVKLFF
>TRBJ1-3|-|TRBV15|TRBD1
TGTGCCACCAGCAACCCGACAGGGGAGCTAGGGGATCGACTCTCTGGAAACACCATATATTTT
CATSNPTGELGDRLSGNTIYF